The 18 T cell receptor beta chains reported below all come from one sample, sequenced in a study of early T cells in non-severe SARS-CoV-2 infection. TCRdb re-derived calls from the 5' RACE reads in MiXCR, one entry per CDR3 protein. The table has tens of thousands of distinct CDR3 sequences, roughly 5.9% seen once. Sequenced: whole blood. Receptors were obtained from an adult who was a healthcare worker with PCR-confirmed SARS-CoV-2 infection or an uninfected control (not recorded which).

The V and J genes are TRBV6-5 and TRBJ2-1; D gene unclear. Per germline, CDR1 MNHEY and CDR2 SVGAGI. The CDR3 contains 13 residues. Deletions cut 0 bases from V and 9 bases from J, with 9 bases between. The DNA for the CDR3 is TGTGCCAGCAGTTACTCGATATCGCTTGAGCAGTTCTTC. This sequence encodes CASSYSISLEQFF.

This clonotype occurred many times. V is TRBV7-9 and J is TRBJ2-2; D uncertain. The CDR3 sequence is 15 residues long. The ends were cut back, 5 bases at V and 4 bases at J, with 14 bases in the middle. Germline V gene lookup returns CDR1 SEHNR and CDR2 FQNEAQ (reference sequence). The CDR3 DNA is TGTGCCAGCAGCCGCTCTCTTTTAGCCACCGGGGAGCTGTTTTTT. Protein: CASSRSLLATGELFF.

There are many counts of this clonotype. The chain links TRBV27 to TRBJ1-1; D remains unclear. V was clipped by 6 bases and J by 6 bases, with 17 bases between them. Germline assignment: CDR1 MNHEY and CDR2 SMNVEV (reference sequence). This CDR3 spans 14 amino acids. The CDR3 sequence is CASRILATTAEAFF. The CDR3 region has the DNA TGTGCCAGCAGGATTCTGGCCACTACCGCTGAAGCTTTCTTT.

This clonotype showed up many times. V is TRBV19 and J is TRBJ2-1, with TRBD2 identical over 8 bases. The CDR3 runs to 14 residues. The V segment lost 3 bases and the J segment 4 bases; nucleotides outside the gene matches: 2. Germline lookup yields CDR1 LNHDA and CDR2 SQIVND (reference sequence). CDR3 protein: CASSIQRGYNEQFF. CDR3 bases: TGTGCCAGTAGTATCCAGCGGGGGTACAATGAGCAGTTCTTC.

In its sample, this clonotype was seen many times. V usage is TRBV21-1 and J usage is TRBJ2-5; the D segment call TRBD1 is taken from the table without a DNA check. TRBV21-1 is noted as a pseudogene. This CDR3 spans 13 amino acids. This CDR3 is CASSPQSQGTQYF. As DNA, the CDR3 is TGTGCCAGCAGCCCTCAGTCGCAGGGGACCCAGTACTTC.

In its sample, this clonotype was seen many times. This rearrangement joins TRBV6-1 to TRBJ2-7; the D is unclear. Germline V gene lookup returns CDR1 MNHNS and CDR2 SASEGT. This CDR3 spans 17 amino acids. Trimming removed 0 bases from V and 0 bases from J, with 15 bases in between. The CDR3 spells CASSEAPYGRTSYEQYF. As DNA, the CDR3 is TGTGCCAGCAGTGAAGCGCCGTACGGTCGGACCTCCTACGAGCAGTACTTC.

This clonotype came up a few times. This chain uses TRBV2 with TRBJ1-2; 7 nucleotides line up with TRBD1. Germline values: CDR1 SNHLY, CDR2 FYNNEI. The CDR3 spans 15 residues. The J segment lost 1 base and the V segment lost 4 bases, leaving 6 bases of the junction unmatched. The CDR3: CASSVSTGNNYGYTF. The CDR3 nucleotides read TGTGCCAGCAGTGTCTCGACAGGGAATAACTATGGCTACACCTTC. The full variable domain, rest sourced from reference TRBV2 and TRBJ1-2, is EPEVTQTPSHQVTQMGQEVILRCVPISNHLYFYWYRQILGQKVEFLVSFYNNEISEKSEIFDDQFSVERPDGSNFTLKIRSTKLEDSAMYFCASSVSTGNNYGYTFGSGTRLTVV.

This clonotype was counted ten times or more. The J gene is TRBJ2-5, the V gene TRBV7-7; 7 bases agree with TRBD1. J lost 2 bases, V lost 3 bases, and 6 bases had no gene match. This CDR3 has 15 amino acids. CDR1 SSHAT and CDR2 FNYEAQ come from the germline V gene (reference sequence). In DNA form, the CDR3 reads TGTGCCAGCAGCTTTCAGACAGGGCCGCAAGAGACCCAGTACTTC. This translates into CASSFQTGPQETQYF.

There are many counts of this clonotype. The chain links TRBV4-2 to TRBJ2-3; D uncertain. V was cut by 4 bases and J by 2 bases, with 13 bases left in between. In germline, CDR1 is LGHNA, CDR2 YNFKEQ. This CDR3 region has 15 residues. CDR3 residues: CASSPERAATDTQYF. DNA of the CDR3: TGTGCCAGCAGCCCAGAGCGCGCGGCCACAGATACGCAGTATTTT.

This clonotype was found many times. The V gene is TRBV2, the J gene TRBJ2-7; 9 bases match TRBD1. Per the germline V gene, CDR1 is SNHLY and CDR2 is FYNNEI. The length of the CDR3 is 14 residues. The ends lost 6 bases at V and 7 bases at J; junction bases unmatched: 10. The CDR3 nucleotides are TGTGCCAGCAGAGCAGAACAGGGGGCGCGGGAGCAGTACTTC. Translated, it gives CASRAEQGAREQYF.

Many counts were recorded for this clonotype. The chain links TRBV30 to TRBJ2-7; no clear D gene. The CDR3 spans 14 residues. V lost 2 bases and J 0 bases, leaving 11 bases between the germline ends. The germline V gene encodes CDR1 GTSNPN and CDR2 SVGIG (reference sequence). The CDR3 DNA reads TGTGCCTGGAGTCCCCCCCCCGCCTCCTACGAGCAGTACTTC. Translation gives CAWSPPPASYEQYF.

This clonotype was seen ten or more times. Written as DNA, the CDR3 is TGTGCCAGCTCACCACCGAGGGGAGGAACCTACAATGAGCAGTTCTTC. It codes for CASSPPRGGTYNEQFF. This rearrangement joins TRBV18 to TRBJ2-1, with D perhaps TRBD2 (6 bases). Germline-derived CDR1 and CDR2 are KGHSH and LQKENI. The length of the CDR3 is 16 residues. V was shortened by 0 bases and J by 2 bases, with 11 bases between the two germline ends. Looking up the rest from reference TRBV18 and TRBJ2-1 gives the full variable domain: NAGVMQNPRHLVRRRGQEARLRCSPMKGHSHVYWYRQLPEEGLKFMVYLQKENIIDESGMPKERFSAEFPKEGPSILRIQQVVRGDSAAYFCASSPPRGGTYNEQFFGPGTRLTVL.

This clonotype was seen repeatedly, ten times or more. The V call is TRBV18, the J call TRBJ2-7, with no clear D. The CDR3 extends over 11 amino acids. V shed 3 bases and J shed 2 bases, with 2 bases lying between them. Per the germline V gene, CDR1 is KGHSH and CDR2 is LQKENI. The CDR3 DNA sequence: TGTGCCAGCTCACCCGCCTACGAGCAGTACTTC. Translating gives CASSPAYEQYF.

This clonotype was counted many times. The V gene is TRBV4-2, the J gene TRBJ2-1; no reliable D call. Germline CDR1 is LGHNA and CDR2 is YNFKEQ. The CDR3 length is 15 residues. V gave up 1 base and J gave up 2 bases, with 9 bases separating them. The CDR3 loop is CASSQALLTYNEQFF. CDR3 nucleotide sequence: TGTGCCAGCAGCCAAGCGTTACTCACCTACAATGAGCAGTTCTTC.

In this sample, this clonotype turned up a few times. The rearrangement joins TRBV2 to TRBJ2-1; D not resolved. Germline V gives CDR1 SNHLY, CDR2 FYNNEI. CDR3 size: 16 residues. Trimming took off 6 bases at V and 2 bases at J, with 17 bases between the two ends. As DNA, the CDR3 is TGTGCCAGCAGGGTCCGGGCCTTAGCCGCCTACAATGAGCAGTTCTTC. This sequence encodes CASRVRALAAYNEQFF.

This clonotype was seen a few times. The J gene is TRBJ2-1, the V gene TRBV15, with TRBD2 as a possible D gene (5 bases). There are 16 residues in the CDR3. Germline lookup yields CDR1 LNHNV and CDR2 YYDKDF (reference sequence). Trimming left V 4 bases short and J 0 bases short, with 13 bases between. The CDR3 DNA is TGTGCCACCAGCAAAGGACTGGGGAGCTCCTACAATGAGCAGTTCTTC. This sequence encodes CATSKGLGSSYNEQFF.

This clonotype was recorded at least ten times. This rearrangement joins TRBV28 to TRBJ1-5; D remains unclear. Trimming left V 1 base short and J 7 bases short, with 17 bases between. This CDR3 contains 16 residues. Germline values: CDR1 MDHEN, CDR2 SYDVKM. Here the CDR3 reads CASSLSRATFRQPQHF. The CDR3 DNA is TGTGCCAGCAGTTTATCCCGAGCCACCTTTCGGCAGCCCCAGCATTTT.

This clonotype was seen a handful of times. V usage is TRBV20-1 and J usage is TRBJ2-1; D possibly matches TRBD1 or TRBD2 (5 bases each). The CDR3 consists of 16 residues. Trimming removed 0 bases from V and 0 bases from J, with 12 bases in between. The germline gives CDR1 DFQATT, CDR2 SNEGSKA (reference sequence). This chain's CDR3 is CSARDRRGSSYNEQFF. Here the CDR3 DNA reads TGCAGTGCTAGAGATCGTCGGGGCAGCTCCTACAATGAGCAGTTCTTC.